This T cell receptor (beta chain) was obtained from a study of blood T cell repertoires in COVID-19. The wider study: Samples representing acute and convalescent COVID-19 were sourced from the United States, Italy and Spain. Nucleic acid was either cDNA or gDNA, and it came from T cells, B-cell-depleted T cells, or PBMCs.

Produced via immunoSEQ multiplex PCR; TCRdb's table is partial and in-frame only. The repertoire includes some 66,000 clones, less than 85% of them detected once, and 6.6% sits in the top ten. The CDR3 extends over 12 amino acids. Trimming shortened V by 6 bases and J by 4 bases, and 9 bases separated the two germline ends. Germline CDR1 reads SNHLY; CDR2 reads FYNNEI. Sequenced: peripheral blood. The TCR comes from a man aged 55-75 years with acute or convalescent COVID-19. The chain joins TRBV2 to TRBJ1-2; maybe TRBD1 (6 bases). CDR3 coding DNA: TGTGCCAGCAGACAGGGCGGCTATGGCTACACCTTC. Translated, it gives CASRQGGYGYTF.